This TCR beta chain was obtained from a study of T cells in Graves' hyperthyroidism and ophthalmopathy. Regions amplified from RNA transcripts were the TCR beta CDR3 regions. HTBI primers were used for first-round RT-PCR of the TCR CDR3. TCRdb re-derived calls from the multiplex PCR reads in MiXCR, one entry per CDR3 protein. The sample lists approximately 600,000 distinct CDR3 sequences, around 16% occurring once. The sample consisted of blood. The clonotype comes from a young woman with Graves' hyperthyroidism.

The CDR3 DNA reads TGTGCCAGCAGCCCTGTCAGGGCGGGTTTCTACAATGAGCAGTTCTTC. Residues: CASSPVRAGFYNEQFF. V gene TRBV27 combines with J gene TRBJ2-1, with D perhaps being TRBD1 or TRBD2 (5 bases each). Germline values: CDR1 MNHEY, CDR2 SMNVEV (reference sequence). The CDR3 is made up of 16 amino acids. Trimming stripped 6 bases from V and 3 bases from J, with 18 bases between.